These 5 T cell receptor beta chains were sequenced from one sample in a study of cytomegalovirus exposure and HLA in healthy donors. This PCR relied on a set of 60 Vbeta primers and 13 Jbeta primers. The data were produced by immunoSEQ multiplex PCR, yet TCRdb's version contains in-frame clones alone and is incomplete. Reported are 75,000 to 80,000 clones; the ten largest clones contain 3% to 4.5%. The material sequenced was PBMCs. The source is a man aged 18 to 35 in good health and CMV-seropositive.

The chain is built from TRBV28 and TRBJ2-7; 7 nucleotides line up with TRBD1. V trimming: 3 bases; J trimming: 1 base; junction bases outside the gene matches: 3. This CDR3 comprises 14 residues. Germline CDR1 MDHEN, CDR2 SYDVKM. The DNA for the CDR3 is TGTGCCAGCAGTTTGCAGGGGGAGTCCTACGAGCAGTACTTC. Its protein product is CASSLQGESYEQYF.

The rearrangement joins TRBV4-1 to TRBJ1-2, with D unresolved. Germline V gene data show CDR1 as MGHRA and CDR2 as YSYEKL. The CDR3 has 16 amino acids. The germline V and J ends were trimmed by 0 bases and 1 base, with 12 bases remaining between them. CDR3 bases: TGCGCCAGCAGCCAAGAATACAGCAACGATAACTATGGCTACACCTTC. Translating gives CASSQEYSNDNYGYTF.

This chain connects TRBV5-6 to TRBJ2-1, with 9 bases lining up with TRBD1. The germline CDR1 and CDR2 sequences are SGHDT and YYEEEE. Unmatched junction bases numbered 12, after V lost 3 bases and J lost 5 bases. This CDR3 is built from 17 residues. The CDR3 is CASSSGTGTFSNNEQFF. CDR3 coding DNA: TGTGCCAGCAGCTCCGGGACAGGGACATTCTCGAACAATGAGCAGTTCTTC.

The chain couples TRBV19 to TRBJ1-5; the D gene is possibly TRBD1 (5 bases). CDR1 and CDR2 (germline): LNHDA, SQIVND (reference sequence). V gave up 7 bases and J gave up 6 bases, with 10 bases separating them. CDR3 length: 12 residues. The CDR3 nucleotides read TGTGCCAGTAAGGCGGGGCTTCAGCCCCAGCATTTT. It translates to CASKAGLQPQHF.

The rearrangement links TRBV18 to TRBJ2-1; D ambiguous. Germline lookup yields CDR1 KGHSH and CDR2 LQKENI. The CDR3 contains 16 residues. Trimming stripped 3 bases from V and 1 base from J, with 13 bases between. Here the CDR3 reads CASSPGADPSYNEQFF. Written as DNA, the CDR3 is TGTGCCAGCTCACCTGGAGCAGACCCTTCCTACAATGAGCAGTTCTTC.